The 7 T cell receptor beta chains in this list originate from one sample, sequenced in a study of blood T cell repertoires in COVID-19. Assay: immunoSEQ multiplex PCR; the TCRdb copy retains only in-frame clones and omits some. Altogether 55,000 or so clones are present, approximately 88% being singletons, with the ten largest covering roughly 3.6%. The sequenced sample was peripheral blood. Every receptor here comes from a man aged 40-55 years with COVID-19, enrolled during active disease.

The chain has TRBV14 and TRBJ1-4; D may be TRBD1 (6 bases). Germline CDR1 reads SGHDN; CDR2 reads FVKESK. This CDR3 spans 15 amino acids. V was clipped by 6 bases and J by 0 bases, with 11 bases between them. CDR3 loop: CASSPGVATNEKLFF. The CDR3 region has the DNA TGTGCCAGCAGTCCAGGGGTTGCAACTAATGAAAAACTGTTTTTT.

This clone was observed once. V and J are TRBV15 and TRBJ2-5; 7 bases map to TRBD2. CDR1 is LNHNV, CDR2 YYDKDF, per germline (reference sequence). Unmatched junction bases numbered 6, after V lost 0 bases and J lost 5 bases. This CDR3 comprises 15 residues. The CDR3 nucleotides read TGTGCCACCAGCAGAGATGGGAGGGGAGGCGAGACCCAGTACTTC. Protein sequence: CATSRDGRGGETQYF.

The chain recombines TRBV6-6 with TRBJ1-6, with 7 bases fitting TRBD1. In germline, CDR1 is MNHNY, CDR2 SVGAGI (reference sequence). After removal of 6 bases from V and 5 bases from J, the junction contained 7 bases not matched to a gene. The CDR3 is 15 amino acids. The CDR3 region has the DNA TGTGCCAGCAGGATCCGGGACAGAGATAATTCACCCCTCCACTTT. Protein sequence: CASRIRDRDNSPLHF.

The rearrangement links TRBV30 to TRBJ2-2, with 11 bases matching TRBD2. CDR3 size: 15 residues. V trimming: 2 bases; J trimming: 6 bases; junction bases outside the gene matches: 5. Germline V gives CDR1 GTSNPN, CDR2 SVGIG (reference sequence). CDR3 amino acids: CAWSNLAGGPGELFF. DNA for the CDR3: TGTGCCTGGAGTAACCTAGCGGGAGGCCCCGGGGAGCTGTTTTTT.

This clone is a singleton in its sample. In DNA form, the CDR3 reads TGTGCCAGCAGCCCGAGGTGGGACAGGGTAGGCGGGGAGCTGTTTTTT. Translation gives CASSPRWDRVGGELFF. This chain joins TRBV27 and TRBJ2-2; 9 bases are shared with TRBD1. The CDR3 sequence is 16 residues long. V was clipped by 6 bases and J by 7 bases; unmatched bases: 12. The germline gives CDR1 MNHEY, CDR2 SMNVEV (reference sequence).

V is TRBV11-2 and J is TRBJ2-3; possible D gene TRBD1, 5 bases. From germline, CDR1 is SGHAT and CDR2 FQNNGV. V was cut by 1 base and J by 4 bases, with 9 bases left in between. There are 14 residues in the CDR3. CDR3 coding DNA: TGTGCCAGCAGCTTAGTATCAGGGCCAGATACGCAGTATTTT. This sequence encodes CASSLVSGPDTQYF.

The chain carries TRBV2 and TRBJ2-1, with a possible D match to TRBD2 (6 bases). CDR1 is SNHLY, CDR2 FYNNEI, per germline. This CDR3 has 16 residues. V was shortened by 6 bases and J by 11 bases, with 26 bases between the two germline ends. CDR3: CASSTLPVMGGAQQFF. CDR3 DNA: TGTGCCAGCAGCACCCTCCCTGTCATGGGCGGGGCCCAGCAGTTCTTC.